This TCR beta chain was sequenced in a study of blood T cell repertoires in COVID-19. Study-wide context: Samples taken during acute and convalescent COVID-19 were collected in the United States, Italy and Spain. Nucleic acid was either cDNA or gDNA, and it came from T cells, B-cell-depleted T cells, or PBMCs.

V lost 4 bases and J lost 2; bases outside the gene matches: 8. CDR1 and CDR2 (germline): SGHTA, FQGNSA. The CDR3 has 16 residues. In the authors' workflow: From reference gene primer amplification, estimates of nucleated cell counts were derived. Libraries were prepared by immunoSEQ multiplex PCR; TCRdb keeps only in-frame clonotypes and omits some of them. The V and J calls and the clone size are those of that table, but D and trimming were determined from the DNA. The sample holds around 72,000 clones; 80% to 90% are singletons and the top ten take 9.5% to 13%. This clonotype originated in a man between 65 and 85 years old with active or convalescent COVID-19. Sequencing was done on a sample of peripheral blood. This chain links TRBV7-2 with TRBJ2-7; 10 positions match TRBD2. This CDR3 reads CASSSFRLAGPYEQYF. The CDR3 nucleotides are TGTGCCAGCAGCTCGTTTCGACTAGCGGGTCCCTACGAGCAGTACTTC.